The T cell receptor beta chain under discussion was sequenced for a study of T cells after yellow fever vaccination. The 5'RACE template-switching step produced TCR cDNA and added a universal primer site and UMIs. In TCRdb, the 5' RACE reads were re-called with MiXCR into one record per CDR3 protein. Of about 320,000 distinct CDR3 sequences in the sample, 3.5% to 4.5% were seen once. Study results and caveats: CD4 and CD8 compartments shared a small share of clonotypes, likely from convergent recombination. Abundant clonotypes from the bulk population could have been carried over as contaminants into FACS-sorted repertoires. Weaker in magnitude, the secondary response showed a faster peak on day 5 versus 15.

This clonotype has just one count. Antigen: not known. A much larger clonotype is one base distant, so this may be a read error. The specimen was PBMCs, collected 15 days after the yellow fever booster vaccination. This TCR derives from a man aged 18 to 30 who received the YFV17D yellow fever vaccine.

The CDR3 region has the DNA TGTGCCAGCAAAGGGCCCTACAATGATCAGTTCTTC. Translating it yields CASKGPYNDQFF. The chain recombines TRBV27 with TRBJ2-1; unclear D gene. The CDR3 covers 12 residues. Germline V gene lookup returns CDR1 MNHEY and CDR2 SMNVEV (reference sequence).